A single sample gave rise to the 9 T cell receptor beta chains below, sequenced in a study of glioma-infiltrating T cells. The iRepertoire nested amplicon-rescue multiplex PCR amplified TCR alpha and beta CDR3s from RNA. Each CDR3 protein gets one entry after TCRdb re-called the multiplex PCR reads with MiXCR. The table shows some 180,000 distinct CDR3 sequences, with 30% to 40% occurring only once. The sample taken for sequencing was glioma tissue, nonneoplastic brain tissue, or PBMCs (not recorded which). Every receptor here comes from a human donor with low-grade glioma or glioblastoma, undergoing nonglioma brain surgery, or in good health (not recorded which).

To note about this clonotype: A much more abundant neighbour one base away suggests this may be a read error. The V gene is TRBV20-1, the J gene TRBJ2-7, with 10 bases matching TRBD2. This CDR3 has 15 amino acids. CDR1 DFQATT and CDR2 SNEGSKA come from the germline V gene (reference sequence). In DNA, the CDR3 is TGCATTGCCAAAACCGGGGCTAGCGGGGGTTACGAGCAGTACTTC. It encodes CIAKTGASGGYEQYF.

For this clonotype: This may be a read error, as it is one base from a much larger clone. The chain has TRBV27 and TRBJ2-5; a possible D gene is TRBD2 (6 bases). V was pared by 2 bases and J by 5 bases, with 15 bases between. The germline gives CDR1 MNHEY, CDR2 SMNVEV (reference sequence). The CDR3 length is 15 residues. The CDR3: CASSLQPGAWETQYF. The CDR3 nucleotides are TGTGCCAGCAGTTTACAGCCGGGAGCCTGGGAGACCCAGTACTTC.

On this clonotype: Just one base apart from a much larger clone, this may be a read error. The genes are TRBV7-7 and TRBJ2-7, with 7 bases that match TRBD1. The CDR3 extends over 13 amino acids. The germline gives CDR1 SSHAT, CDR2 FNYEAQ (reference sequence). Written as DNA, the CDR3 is TGTGCTAGCAGACGAGACAGGGACAGCGAGCAGTACTTC. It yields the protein CASRRDRDSEQYF. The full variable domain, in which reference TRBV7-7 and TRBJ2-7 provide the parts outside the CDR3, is GAGVSQSPRYKVTKRGQDVTLRCDPISSHATLYWYQQALGQGPEFLTYFNYEAQPDKSGLPSDRFSAERPEGSISTLTIQRTEQRDSAMYRCASRRDRDSEQYFGPGTRLTVT.

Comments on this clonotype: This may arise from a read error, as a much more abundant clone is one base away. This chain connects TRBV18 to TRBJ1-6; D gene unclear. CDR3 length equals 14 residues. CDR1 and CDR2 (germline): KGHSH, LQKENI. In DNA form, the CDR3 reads TGTGCCAGCTCAACTGACGGGCATAATTCACCCCTCAACTTT. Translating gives CASSTDGHNSPLNF.

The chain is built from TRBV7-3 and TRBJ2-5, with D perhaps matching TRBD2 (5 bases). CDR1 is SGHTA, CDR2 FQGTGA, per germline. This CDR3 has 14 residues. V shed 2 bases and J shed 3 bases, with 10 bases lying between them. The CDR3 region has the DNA TGTGCCAGCAGCTTACCGGGGATTAAAGAGACCCAGTACTTC. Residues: CASSLPGIKETQYF.

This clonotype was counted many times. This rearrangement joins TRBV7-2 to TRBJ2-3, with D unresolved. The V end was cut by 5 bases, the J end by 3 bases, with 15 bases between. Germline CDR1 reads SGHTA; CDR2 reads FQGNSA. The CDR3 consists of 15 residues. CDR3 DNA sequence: TGTGCCAGCAGCGACGGTGGATGGGAAACAGATACGCAGTATTTT. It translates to CASSDGGWETDTQYF.

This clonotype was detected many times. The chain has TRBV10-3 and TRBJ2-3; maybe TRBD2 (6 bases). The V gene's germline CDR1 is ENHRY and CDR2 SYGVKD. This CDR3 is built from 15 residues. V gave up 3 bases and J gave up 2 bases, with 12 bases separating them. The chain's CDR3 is CAISDRRASTDTQYF. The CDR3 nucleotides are TGTGCCATCAGTGATCGGAGGGCCTCCACAGATACGCAGTATTTT.

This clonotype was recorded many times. The CDR3 sequence is CASSLGGLANYEQYF. The CDR3 DNA reads TGTGCCAGCAGCTTGGGCGGCCTAGCGAACTACGAGCAGTACTTC. The chain recombines TRBV5-4 with TRBJ2-7; a possible D gene is TRBD2 (6 bases). The V end lost 0 bases, the J end lost 3 bases, and 13 bases lay between the germline ends. The CDR3 covers 15 residues. Per the germline V gene, CDR1 is SGHNT and CDR2 is YYREEE (reference sequence).

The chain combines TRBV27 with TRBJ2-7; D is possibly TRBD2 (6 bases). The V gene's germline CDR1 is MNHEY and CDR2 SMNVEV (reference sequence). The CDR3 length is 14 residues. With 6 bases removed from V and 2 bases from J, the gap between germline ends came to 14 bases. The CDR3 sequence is CASRPGTSTYEQYF. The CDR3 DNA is TGTGCCAGCAGACCCGGGACTTCCACCTACGAGCAGTACTTC.